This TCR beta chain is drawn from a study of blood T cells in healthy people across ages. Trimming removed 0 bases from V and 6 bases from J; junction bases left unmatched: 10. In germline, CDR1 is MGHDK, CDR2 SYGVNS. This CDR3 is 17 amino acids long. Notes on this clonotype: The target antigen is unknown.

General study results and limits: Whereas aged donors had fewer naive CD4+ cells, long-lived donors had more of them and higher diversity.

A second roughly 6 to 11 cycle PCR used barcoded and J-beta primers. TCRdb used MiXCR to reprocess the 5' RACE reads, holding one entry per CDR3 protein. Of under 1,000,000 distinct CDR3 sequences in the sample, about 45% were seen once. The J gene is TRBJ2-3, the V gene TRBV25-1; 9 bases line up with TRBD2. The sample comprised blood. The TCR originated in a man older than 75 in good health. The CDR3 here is CASSEYRASGASDTQYF. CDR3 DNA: TGTGCCAGCAGTGAATACCGGGCTAGCGGGGCTTCGGATACGCAGTATTTT. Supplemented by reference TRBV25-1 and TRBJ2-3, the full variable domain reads EADIYQTPRYLVIGTGKKITLECSQTMGHDKMYWYQQDPGMELHLIHYSYGVNSTEKGDLSSESTVSRIRTEHFPLTLESARPSHTSQYLCASSEYRASGASDTQYFGPGTRLTVL.